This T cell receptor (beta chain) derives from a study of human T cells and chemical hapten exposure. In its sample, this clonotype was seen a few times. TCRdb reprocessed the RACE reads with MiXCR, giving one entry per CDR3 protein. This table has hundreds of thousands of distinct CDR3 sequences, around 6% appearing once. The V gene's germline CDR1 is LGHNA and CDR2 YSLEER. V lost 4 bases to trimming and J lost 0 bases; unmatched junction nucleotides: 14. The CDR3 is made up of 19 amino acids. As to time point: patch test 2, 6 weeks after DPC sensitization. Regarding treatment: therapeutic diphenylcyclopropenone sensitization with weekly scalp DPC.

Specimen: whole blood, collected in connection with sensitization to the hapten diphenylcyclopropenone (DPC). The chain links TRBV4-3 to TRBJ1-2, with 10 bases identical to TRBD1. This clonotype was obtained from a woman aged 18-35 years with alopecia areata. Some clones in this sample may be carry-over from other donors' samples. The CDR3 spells CASSLTLGTGVGTNYGYTF. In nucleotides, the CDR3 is TGCGCCAGCAGCCTTACCCTGGGGACAGGGGTCGGGACTAACTATGGCTACACCTTC.